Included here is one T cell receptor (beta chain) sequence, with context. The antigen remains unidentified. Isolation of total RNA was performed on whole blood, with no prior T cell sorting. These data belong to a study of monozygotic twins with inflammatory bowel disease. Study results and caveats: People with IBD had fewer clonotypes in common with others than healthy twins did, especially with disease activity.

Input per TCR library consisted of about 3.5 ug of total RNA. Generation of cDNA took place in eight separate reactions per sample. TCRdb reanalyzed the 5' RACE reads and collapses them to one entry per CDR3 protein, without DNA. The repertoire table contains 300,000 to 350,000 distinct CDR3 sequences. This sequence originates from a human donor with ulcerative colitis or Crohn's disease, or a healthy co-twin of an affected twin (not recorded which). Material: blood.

CDR3 loop: CSAHDSITDTQYF. The rearrangement uses TRBV20-1 and TRBJ2-3; there is no DNA to check the TCRdb D call of TRBD1. Germline V lookup: CDR1 DFQATT, CDR2 SNEGSKA (reference sequence). The CDR3 loop spans 13 amino acids.